This T cell receptor (beta chain) comes out of a study of T cell responses to AZD1222 COVID-19 vaccine. This CDR3 is built from 16 residues. The V and J ends lost 2 bases and 0 bases respectively, with 14 bases between them. Per the germline V gene, CDR1 is SGHTA and CDR2 is FQGNSA. Concerning this clone: Its target is not known.

Study-wide results and limits: Only a handful of people who got AZD1222 tested seropositive at baseline. Donors were chiefly white British, with a greater number of females, and clonal diversity was perhaps underestimated. Targeting of unmutated variant regions was reportedly seen in nearly half of spike-specific TCRs.

Repertoires were generated with immunoSEQ multiplex PCR, while TCRdb's copy carries only in-frame clones and drops some. The data hold roughly 15,000 clones, with over 60% observed a single time. The clonotype was recovered from an adult who received the AZD1222 COVID-19 vaccine. V is TRBV7-2 and J is TRBJ2-7; D remains unclear. This specimen consisted of peripheral blood, obtained 28 days after the second AZD1222 dose. The CDR3 region is CASSLSSMGGSYEQYF. CDR3 nucleotides: TGTGCCAGCAGCTTATCCTCAATGGGTGGCTCCTACGAGCAGTACTTC. The variable domain in full, completed from reference TRBV7-2 and TRBJ2-7, reads GAGVSQSPSNKVTEKGKDVELRCDPISGHTALYWYRQSLGQGLEFLIYFQGNSAPDKSGLPSDRFSAERTGGSVSTLTIQRTQQEDSAVYLCASSLSSMGGSYEQYFGPGTRLTVT.